This T cell receptor (beta chain) was captured in a study of CD8+CD57+ T cells in acquired aplastic anemia. The CDR3 spans 14 residues. V lost 7 bases, J lost 6 bases, and 16 bases lay in between. Germline V gene lookup returns CDR1 SEHNR and CDR2 FQNEAQ (reference sequence). As for this clonotype: Its antigen is unknown.

Study-level results: The number of CD8+ CDR3 sequences shared by patients and controls was twenty-nine. Researchers reported that CD8+ Simpson's diversity was not significantly different in patients versus controls.

It was patients with CD8+CD57+ cell expansion by flow cytometry who were chosen for sequencing. The diagnosis in all patients was severe acquired aplastic anemia. All patients were therapy-naive when blood was sampled. TCR beta VDJ and CDR3 profiling used genomic DNA as template. In TCRdb, the reads were re-called with MiXCR into one record per CDR3 protein. The data contain 310,000 or so distinct CDR3 sequences, about three fifths of them seen just once; the ten biggest clones take up 1% to 1.5%. The sequence was collected from a human donor with aplastic anemia. V and J are TRBV7-9 and TRBJ2-1, with D perhaps TRBD2 (5 bases). Sample: sorted CD4+, CD8+, or CD8+CD57+ T cells (not recorded which) from PBMCs. The CDR3 reads CASKDGGAGNEQFF. Here the CDR3 DNA reads TGTGCCAGCAAAGACGGAGGCGCAGGCAATGAGCAGTTCTTC. The full variable domain, with the rest looked up from reference TRBV7-9 and TRBJ2-1, is DTGVSQNPRHKITKRGQNVTFRCDPISEHNRLYWYRQTLGQGPEFLTYFQNEAQLEKSRLLSDRFSAERPKGSFSTLEIQRTEQGDSAMYLCASKDGGAGNEQFFGPGTRLTVL.